A single sample is the source of the 14 T cell receptor beta chains below, sequenced in a study of Ad26.COV2.S vaccination and SARS-CoV-2 variants. Profiling relied on immunoSEQ multiplex PCR, and the TCRdb table lists in-frame clones only, not all of them. The sample consists of roughly 300,000 clones, 65% to 90% of them appearing once. The sample's treatment: over 15 received Ad26.COV2.S at low or high dose, single or two shots; a few received placebo; per-sample allocation not given. Sample collection was performed on day 63 after the first vaccine or placebo injection. Sample: peripheral blood, taken in a trial of Ad26.COV2.S vaccine versus placebo. The receptors were gathered from a person between 18 and 65 years old who received the Ad26.COV2.S COVID-19 vaccine or a placebo.

The chain employs TRBV28 and TRBJ1-1; D is ambiguous. Trimming took off 6 bases at V and 3 bases at J, with 8 bases between the two ends. The CDR3 has 12 amino acids. Germline loops: CDR1 MDHEN, CDR2 SYDVKM. CDR3 bases: TGTGCCAGCAGGACGTCGGACACTGAAGCTTTCTTT. Translated, it gives CASRTSDTEAFF.

This rearrangement joins TRBV5-1 to TRBJ1-2; D remains ambiguous. V was cut by 4 bases and J by 2 bases, with 9 bases left in between. Looked up from germline, CDR1 is SGHRS and CDR2 is YFSETQ. This CDR3 is built from 13 residues. CDR3 amino acids: CASSTEGNYGYTF. CDR3 DNA: TGCGCCAGCAGCACGGAAGGAAACTATGGCTACACCTTC. Based on the CDR3 plus reference TRBV5-1 and TRBJ1-2, the full variable domain is KAGVTQTPRYLIKTRGQQVTLSCSPISGHRSVSWYQQTPGQGLQFLFEYFSETQRNKGNFPGRFSGRQFSNSRSEMNVSTLELGDSALYLCASSTEGNYGYTFGSGTRLTVV.

The V gene is TRBV29-1, the J gene TRBJ2-3; D is ambiguous. V dropped 3 bases and J dropped 2 bases, with 12 bases sitting between them. Germline assignment: CDR1 SQVTM and CDR2 ANQGSEA. The CDR3 is 14 residues long. CDR3 sequence: CSVDILQTTDTQYF. CDR3 nucleotides: TGCAGCGTTGATATCCTCCAGACCACAGATACGCAGTATTTT.

CDR3 sequence (DNA): TGTGCCACCCGGGGGGGGAACACTGAAGCTTTCTTT. It yields the protein CATRGGNTEAFF. This chain uses TRBV6-5 with TRBJ1-1, with D possibly being TRBD1 (5 bases). Looked up from germline, CDR1 is MNHEY and CDR2 is SVGAGI. This CDR3 has 12 amino acids. V was clipped by 10 bases and J by 1 base, with 10 bases between them.

V usage is TRBV5-1 and J usage is TRBJ1-2; a weak D match, TRBD1 (5 bases). Germline V gives CDR1 SGHRS, CDR2 YFSETQ. Deletions cut 4 bases from V and 5 bases from J, with 12 bases between. CDR3 length: 13 amino acids. Here the CDR3 reads CASSVDRRYGYTF. CDR3 in DNA: TGCGCCAGCAGCGTCGACAGACGGTATGGCTACACCTTC.

This clone showed up just once. This sequence joins TRBV28 and TRBJ1-5; the D gene is possibly TRBD1 (5 bases). Trimming removed 5 bases at V and 4 bases at J, with 21 bases between. CDR1 and CDR2 (germline): MDHEN, SYDVKM. CDR3 length: 17 residues. The CDR3 reads CASSKRDPGLRNQPQHF. DNA for the CDR3: TGTGCCAGCAGTAAAAGGGACCCGGGACTTAGAAATCAGCCCCAGCATTTT.

The genes are TRBV7-2 and TRBJ2-3, with a possible D match to TRBD2 (6 bases). Between the trimmed V and J ends, which lost 3 bases and 4 bases, there was a span of 14 bases. The CDR3 is made up of 15 amino acids. Per the germline V gene, CDR1 is SGHTA and CDR2 is FQGNSA. The CDR3 here is CASSLGGIVADTQYF. The CDR3 region has the DNA TGTGCCAGCAGCTTGGGGGGAATTGTAGCAGATACGCAGTATTTT.

The genes are TRBV27 and TRBJ1-1; D gene unclear. The CDR3 extends over 16 amino acids. The V gene's germline CDR1 is MNHEY and CDR2 SMNVEV (reference sequence). The V and J ends lost 0 bases and 0 bases respectively, with 11 bases between them. CDR3: CASSLSGVRMNTEAFF. The CDR3 nucleotides are TGTGCCAGCAGTTTATCTGGGGTTCGAATGAACACTGAAGCTTTCTTT.

V usage is TRBV7-8 and J usage is TRBJ2-3; 8 bases fit TRBD2. Germline CDR1 is SGHVS and CDR2 is FQNEAQ. The CDR3 covers 16 residues. J lost 1 base, V lost 5 bases, and 8 bases had no gene match. The CDR3 sequence: CASSRAGVLGTDTQYF. The DNA for the CDR3 is TGTGCCAGCAGCCGAGCGGGGGTTCTGGGCACAGATACGCAGTATTTT.

This chain links TRBV7-3 with TRBJ2-3, with D unresolved. CDR1 and CDR2 (germline): SGHTA, FQGTGA. Trimming removed 3 bases from V and 2 bases from J, with 6 bases in between. This CDR3 is 13 amino acids long. CDR3 DNA sequence: TGTGCCAGCAGCTTGGGATACACAGATACGCAGTATTTT. It translates to CASSLGYTDTQYF.

The V call is TRBV15, the J call TRBJ1-5; perhaps TRBD1 as D (5 bases). Germline V gene lookup returns CDR1 LNHNV and CDR2 YYDKDF (reference sequence). V was shortened by 5 bases and J by 6 bases, with 23 bases between the two germline ends. This CDR3 has 17 amino acids. The CDR3: CATSPPLGRERGQPQHF. The CDR3 nucleotides read TGTGCCACCAGCCCCCCCCTCGGCAGGGAGAGGGGTCAGCCCCAGCATTTT.

This chain joins TRBV2 and TRBJ1-6; 8 bases fit TRBD1. Germline CDR1 is SNHLY and CDR2 is FYNNEI. The CDR3 runs 18 residues. The junction had 15 bases not matched to a gene; V was cut back by 2 bases and J by 9 bases. The CDR3 DNA is TGTGCCAGCAGTGAATTAGGGTTGACAGGGGTCTCTAGTTCACCCCTCCACTTT. Its protein product is CASSELGLTGVSSSPLHF.

The chain couples TRBV19 to TRBJ1-2; D gene unclear. The germline CDR1 and CDR2 sequences are LNHDA and SQIVND (reference sequence). Trimming removed 7 bases from V and 4 bases from J, with 10 bases in between. There are 12 residues in the CDR3. CDR3: CASTGGAYGYTF. The CDR3 bases are TGTGCCAGTACTGGCGGAGCCTATGGCTACACCTTC.

The genes are TRBV9 and TRBJ2-1; no clear D gene. CDR1 and CDR2 (germline): SGDLS, YYNGEE. The CDR3 loop spans 12 amino acids. Between the trimmed V and J ends, which lost 1 base and 7 bases, there was a span of 6 bases. As DNA, the CDR3 is TGTGCCAGCAGCGTATACGGGAATGAGCAGTTCTTC. Protein sequence: CASSVYGNEQFF.